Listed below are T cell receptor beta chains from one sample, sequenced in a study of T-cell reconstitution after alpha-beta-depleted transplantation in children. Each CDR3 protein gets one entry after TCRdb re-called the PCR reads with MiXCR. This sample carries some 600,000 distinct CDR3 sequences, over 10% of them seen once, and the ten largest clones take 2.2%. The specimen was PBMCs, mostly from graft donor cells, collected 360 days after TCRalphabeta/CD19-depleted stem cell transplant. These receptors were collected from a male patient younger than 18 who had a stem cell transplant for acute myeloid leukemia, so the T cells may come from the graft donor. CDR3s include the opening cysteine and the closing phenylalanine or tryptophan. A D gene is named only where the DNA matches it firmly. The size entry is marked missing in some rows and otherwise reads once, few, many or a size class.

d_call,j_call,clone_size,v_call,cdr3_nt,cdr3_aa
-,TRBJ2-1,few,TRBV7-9,TGTGCCAGCAGCCTCGGACCCCTTGGGGGTGAGCAGTTCTTC,CASSLGPLGGEQFF
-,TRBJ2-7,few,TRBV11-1,TGTGCCAGCAGCTCCCGACGGACAGAGATTTTCGAGCAGTACTTC,CASSSRRTEIFEQYF
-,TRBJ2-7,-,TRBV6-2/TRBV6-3,TGTGCCAGCATGAGGGAATACGAGCAGTACTTC,CASMREYEQYF
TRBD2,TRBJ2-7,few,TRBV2,TGTGCCAGCAAACCAACTAGCGGGAGGGCCTACGAGCAGTACTTC,CASKPTSGRAYEQYF
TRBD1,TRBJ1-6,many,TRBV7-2,TGTGCCAGCAGCAAGACAGGGGCCAATTCACCCCTCCACTTT,CASSKTGANSPLHF
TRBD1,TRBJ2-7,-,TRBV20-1,TGCAGTGCCCGAGACCCGGGACAGGGGGCCCACGAGCAGTACTTC,CSARDPGQGAHEQYF
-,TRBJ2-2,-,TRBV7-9,TGTGCCAGCTTCGGACCGAACACCGGGGAGCTGTTTTTT,CASFGPNTGELFF
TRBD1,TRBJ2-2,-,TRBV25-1,TGTGCCAGCAGTGGAATCGCCCCAGGGGGCCACGGGGAGCTGTTTTTT,CASSGIAPGGHGELFF
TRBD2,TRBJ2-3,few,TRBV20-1,TGCAGTGCTAGTATCCTAGCGGGGCCCAGCACAGATACGCAGTATTTT,CSASILAGPSTDTQYF
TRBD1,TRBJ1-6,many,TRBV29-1,TGCAGCGTTGGGACAGGGGATAATTCACCCCTCCACTTT,CSVGTGDNSPLHF
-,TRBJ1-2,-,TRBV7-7,TGTGCTAGCAGCCCAGGCGTGGGGCTGCGGCACACCTTC,CASSPGVGLRHTF
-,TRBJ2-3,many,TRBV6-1,TGTGCCAGCCGGACGGATGAATCACCCACAGATACGCAGTATTTT,CASRTDESPTDTQYF
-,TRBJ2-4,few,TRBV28,TGTGCCAGCAGTTTATTAGAGAACATTCAGTACTTC,CASSLLENIQYF
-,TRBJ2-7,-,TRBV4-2,TGTGCCAGCAGCCCTAGGGGGTATACCTACGAGCAGTACTTC,CASSPRGYTYEQYF
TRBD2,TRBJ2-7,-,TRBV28,TGTGCCAGCAGTTTCGGTCCGATACCGGGACTAGCGGTGAGCTCCTACGAGCAGTACTTC,CASSFGPIPGLAVSSYEQYF
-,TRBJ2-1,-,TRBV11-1,TGTGCCAGCAAAGGGCAGGCGCCCCGACATGAGCAGTTCTTC,CASKGQAPRHEQFF
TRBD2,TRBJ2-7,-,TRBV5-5,TGTGCCAGCAGCGACCCTAGCGGGAGTGCCCTCGCCTACGAGCAGTACTTC,CASSDPSGSALAYEQYF
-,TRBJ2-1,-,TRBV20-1,TGCAGTGCTAGAGATGCCATGCTGCGACCCGAGTTCTTC,CSARDAMLRPEFF
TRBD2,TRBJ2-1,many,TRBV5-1,TGCGCCAGCAGCTTGGCCGGACTAGCGCCGCGGAATGAGCAGTTCTTC,CASSLAGLAPRNEQFF
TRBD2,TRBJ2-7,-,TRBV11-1,TGTGCCAGCAGCTTATGGCCGCCTGGGACTAGCGGGATGTTATCCTACGAGCAGTACTTC,CASSLWPPGTSGMLSYEQYF
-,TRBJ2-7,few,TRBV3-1,TGTGCCAGCAGCCAAGATAGTCTAGCCGGCGGGCAGTACTTC,CASSQDSLAGGQYF
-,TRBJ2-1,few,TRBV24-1,TGTGCCACCAGTGATTTTAACAATGAGCAGTTCTTC,CATSDFNNEQFF
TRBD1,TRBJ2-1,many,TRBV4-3,TGCGCCAGCAGCCGTACCGGACAGGGGGCCGAGGGGGGTGAGCAGTTCTTC,CASSRTGQGAEGGEQFF
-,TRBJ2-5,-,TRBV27,TGTGCCAGCAGTTTACCAACTATGGAGACCCAGTACTTC,CASSLPTMETQYF
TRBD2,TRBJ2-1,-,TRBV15,TGTGCCACCAGCACTCCCGGGACTAGCGGGCTGTATGAGCAGTTCTTC,CATSTPGTSGLYEQFF
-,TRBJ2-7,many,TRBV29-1,TGCAGCTTCAGAAGACCTGGTTCCTACGAGCAGTACTTC,CSFRRPGSYEQYF
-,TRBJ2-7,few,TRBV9,TGTGCCAGCAGCGTAGCGGGCGGGCCCTCCCCCTACGAGCAGTACTTC,CASSVAGGPSPYEQYF
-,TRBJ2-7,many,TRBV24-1,TGTGCCACCAGCGCTCCCGGACTACCCTACGAGCAGTACTTC,CATSAPGLPYEQYF
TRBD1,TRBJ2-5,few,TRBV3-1,TGTGCCAGCAGCACTTGGGACAGGCAAGAGACCCAGTACTTC,CASSTWDRQETQYF
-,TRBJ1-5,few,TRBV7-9,TGTGCCAGCAGCTTAGAACCGGGACCCCAGCATTTT,CASSLEPGPQHF
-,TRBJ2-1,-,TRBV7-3,TGTGCCAGCAGCTTAGGGGGTTCGGGTGAGCAGTTCTTC,CASSLGGSGEQFF
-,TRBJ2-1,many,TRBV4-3,TGCGCCAGCAGCCCAAGAATAAACGGCCTCTCCTACAATGAGCAGTTCTTC,CASSPRINGLSYNEQFF
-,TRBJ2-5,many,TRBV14,TGTGCCAGCAGCCAAGCCCGACTGATCCAAGAGACCCAGTACTTC,CASSQARLIQETQYF
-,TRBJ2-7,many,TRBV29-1,TGCAGCGTTGAAACCCCAGGGAAGCGGACCTCCTACGAGCAGTACTTC,CSVETPGKRTSYEQYF
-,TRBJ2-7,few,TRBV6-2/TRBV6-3,TGTGCCAGCAGTATACCCAACTACGAGCAGTACTTC,CASSIPNYEQYF
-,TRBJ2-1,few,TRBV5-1,TGCGCCAGCAAGACTGTCAATGAGCAGTTCTTC,CASKTVNEQFF
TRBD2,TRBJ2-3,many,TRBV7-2,TGTGCCAGCAGCTTAATGACTAGCGGGAGCGGAGATACGCAGTATTTT,CASSLMTSGSGDTQYF
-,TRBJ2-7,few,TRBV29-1,TGCAGCGCCCACCGTGATCAAGGCGAGCAGTACTTC,CSAHRDQGEQYF
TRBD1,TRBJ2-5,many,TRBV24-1,TGTGCCACCAGTGACCTCCGGGACAGGGGGCGAAGAGAGACCCAGTACTTC,CATSDLRDRGRRETQYF
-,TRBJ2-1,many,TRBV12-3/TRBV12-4,TGTGCCAGCAGTTTTCAGCCCTTGGGTGAGCAGTTCTTC,CASSFQPLGEQFF
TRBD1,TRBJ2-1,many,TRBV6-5,TGTGCCAGCAGTTCAGCCCAGGGGGACAATGAGCAGTTCTTC,CASSSAQGDNEQFF
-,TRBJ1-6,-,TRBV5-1,TGCGCCAGCAGCTTGGACGGTCTAGCGCCCCTCCACTTT,CASSLDGLAPLHF